Listed below are T cell receptor beta chains from one sample, sequenced in a study of radiation and T cells in renal cell carcinoma. Assay used: immunoSEQ multiplex PCR; TCRdb lists only in-frame clones, some missing. Of about 90,000 clones listed, 65% to 90% were seen once; the top ten hold roughly 7.6%. The sample in question was blood, obtained from a patient whose treatment included radiotherapy and nephrectomy. The source of these receptors is a man in his sixties with renal cell carcinoma. The CDR3 runs from the conserved cysteine through the conserved F or W. The D gene is left open where the match is weak. Some rows have no size entry. The others give once, few or many, or a class for an expanded clone.

V: TRBV19
J: TRBJ1-5
length: 14
size: NA
D: TRBD1
CDR3: CATGGQGAGEPQHF
DNA: TGTGCAACAGGGGGACAGGGGGCGGGTGAGCCCCAGCATTTT

V: TRBV5-1
J: TRBJ1-1
length: 14
size: NA
D: NA
CDR3: CASSVDFWNTEAFF
DNA: TGCGCCAGCAGCGTGGACTTCTGGAACACTGAAGCTTTCTTT

V: TRBV28
J: TRBJ2-4
length: 14
size: NA
D: TRBD1
CDR3: CASSLGTGATRGYF
DNA: TGTGCCAGCAGTTTGGGGACAGGGGCCACTCGGGGGTACTTC

V: TRBV6-1
J: TRBJ2-6
length: 14
size: NA
D: NA
CDR3: CASSASSGANVLTF
DNA: TGTGCCAGCAGTGCCTCCTCTGGGGCCAACGTCCTGACTTTC

V: TRBV28
J: TRBJ2-7
length: 19
size: NA
D: NA
CDR3: CASSLSRKAGTSFSYEQYF
DNA: TGTGCCAGCAGTTTATCCCGGAAAGCAGGGACCTCCTTTTCCTACGAGCAGTACTTC

V: TRBV25-1
J: TRBJ2-3
length: 16
size: NA
D: NA
CDR3: CASSAPGAPNPDTQYF
DNA: TGTGCCAGCAGTGCCCCGGGAGCGCCAAATCCGGATACGCAGTATTTT

V: TRBV28
J: TRBJ1-5
length: 13
size: NA
D: NA
CDR3: CASGQTSNQPQHF
DNA: TGTGCCAGCGGACAGACTAGCAATCAGCCCCAGCATTTT

V: TRBV7-3
J: TRBJ2-1
length: 16
size: NA
D: NA
CDR3: CASSLTPSRGMGEQFF
DNA: TGTGCCAGCAGCTTAACCCCCTCTAGGGGAATGGGTGAGCAGTTCTTC

V: TRBV2
J: TRBJ2-3
length: 16
size: NA
D: TRBD2
CDR3: CASNPRTSGIADTQYF
DNA: TGTGCCAGCAACCCCAGGACTAGCGGGATCGCAGATACGCAGTATTTT

V: TRBV11-1
J: TRBJ2-7
length: 13
size: NA
D: NA
CDR3: CASSFVHSYEQYF
DNA: TGTGCCAGCAGCTTTGTCCATTCCTACGAGCAGTACTTC

V: TRBV9
J: TRBJ2-7
length: 15
size: NA
D: NA
CDR3: CASSVEGTQGDEQYF
DNA: TGTGCCAGCAGCGTAGAAGGGACCCAAGGGGACGAGCAGTACTTC

V: TRBV11-2
J: TRBJ2-7
length: 15
size: NA
D: TRBD2
CDR3: CASSRPSGSSYEQYF
DNA: TGTGCCAGCAGCCGCCCTAGCGGGAGCTCCTACGAGCAGTACTTC

V: TRBV7-2
J: TRBJ2-5
length: 15
size: NA
D: TRBD2
CDR3: CASRPGLAGQETQYF
DNA: TGTGCCAGCAGACCCGGACTAGCGGGACAAGAGACCCAGTACTTC

V: TRBV5-4
J: TRBJ2-1
length: 15
size: NA
D: NA
CDR3: CASGAGGVLRDEQFF
DNA: TGTGCCAGCGGGGCCGGAGGGGTATTGAGAGATGAGCAGTTCTTC

V: TRBV5-6
J: TRBJ1-1
length: 15
size: NA
D: TRBD1
CDR3: CASSHRTGVDTEAFF
DNA: TGTGCCAGCAGCCACCGGACAGGGGTCGACACTGAAGCTTTCTTT

V: TRBV5-6
J: TRBJ2-2
length: 13
size: NA
D: NA
CDR3: CASSRMWGWELFF
DNA: TGTGCCAGCAGTCGGATGTGGGGCTGGGAGCTGTTTTTT

V: TRBV21-1
J: TRBJ2-7
length: 15
size: NA
D: NA
CDR3: CASSPRDRSSYEQYF
DNA: TGTGCCAGCAGCCCCAGGGACAGGAGCTCCTACGAGCAGTACTTC

V: TRBV15
J: TRBJ2-7
length: 16
size: NA
D: NA
CDR3: CATSRDRDWSSYEQYF
DNA: TGTGCCACCAGCAGAGATAGGGACTGGAGCTCCTACGAGCAGTACTTC

V: TRBV2
J: TRBJ2-5
length: 15
size: NA
D: NA
CDR3: CASSERGLRQETQYF
DNA: TGTGCCAGCAGTGAAAGGGGACTGAGACAAGAGACCCAGTACTTC

V: TRBV5-6
J: TRBJ2-3
length: 15
size: NA
D: NA
CDR3: CASSLRPRPTDTQYF
DNA: TGTGCCAGCAGCCTCAGACCGCGCCCCACAGATACGCAGTATTTT

V: TRBV6-1
J: TRBJ1-2
length: 14
size: NA
D: NA
CDR3: CASTERLPSYGYTF
DNA: TGTGCCAGCACCGAAAGGCTTCCTTCCTATGGCTACACCTTC

V: TRBV29-1
J: TRBJ1-2
length: 13
size: NA
D: NA
CDR3: CSVEGSVRGGYTF
DNA: TGCAGCGTTGAAGGGTCGGTTAGGGGTGGCTACACCTTC

V: TRBV7-8
J: TRBJ2-7
length: 15
size: few
D: NA
CDR3: CASSLVRDISYEQYF
DNA: TGTGCCAGCAGCTTAGTTCGGGACATCTCCTACGAGCAGTACTTC

V: TRBV5-1
J: TRBJ1-1
length: 14
size: NA
D: NA
CDR3: CASRGGTVDTEAFF
DNA: TGCGCCAGCAGGGGAGGGACGGTCGACACTGAAGCTTTCTTT

V: TRBV7-3
J: TRBJ1-4
length: 18
size: NA
D: NA
CDR3: CASSLKGKEGDTNEKLFF
DNA: TGTGCCAGCAGCTTAAAGGGAAAGGAAGGAGATACTAATGAAAAACTGTTTTTT

V: TRBV5-6
J: TRBJ1-6
length: 14
size: NA
D: NA
CDR3: CASSPMGGNSPLHF
DNA: TGTGCCAGCAGCCCAATGGGCGGTAATTCACCCCTCCACTTT

V: TRBV9
J: TRBJ2-1
length: 17
size: NA
D: NA
CDR3: CASSVAARTSYYNEQFF
DNA: TGTGCCAGCAGCGTAGCTGCCCGGACATCTTACTACAATGAGCAGTTCTTC

V: TRBV5-1
J: TRBJ2-1
length: 16
size: NA
D: NA
CDR3: CASSLSDHFSYNEQFF
DNA: TGCGCCAGCAGCTTATCGGACCACTTCTCCTACAATGAGCAGTTCTTC

V: TRBV19
J: TRBJ2-3
length: 14
size: NA
D: NA
CDR3: CASSIGLGGDTQYF
DNA: TGTGCCAGTAGTATTGGGTTAGGTGGAGATACGCAGTATTTT

V: TRBV19
J: TRBJ1-5
length: 13
size: few
D: NA
CDR3: CASSIGRVQPQHF
DNA: TGTGCCAGTAGTATTGGCAGGGTCCAGCCCCAGCATTTT

V: TRBV7-9
J: TRBJ1-4
length: 16
size: NA
D: NA
CDR3: CASSSTLGLGEEKLFF
DNA: TGTGCCAGCAGCTCCACCCTAGGCTTGGGCGAGGAAAAACTGTTTTTT

V: TRBV5-5
J: TRBJ1-5
length: 14
size: NA
D: TRBD1
CDR3: CASSSGTGGQPQHF
DNA: TGTGCCAGCAGCTCCGGGACAGGGGGTCAGCCCCAGCATTTT

V: TRBV6-5
J: TRBJ2-1
length: 12
size: NA
D: NA
CDR3: CASRGLAPKQFF
DNA: TGTGCCAGCCGAGGGTTAGCGCCAAAGCAGTTCTTC

V: TRBV27
J: TRBJ2-7
length: 13
size: once
D: TRBD1
CDR3: CASSPQTGNEQYF
DNA: TGTGCCAGCAGTCCCCAGACAGGGAACGAGCAGTACTTC

V: TRBV6-4
J: TRBJ2-1
length: 15
size: NA
D: TRBD2
CDR3: CASSEGTSGHNEQFF
DNA: TGTGCCAGCAGTGAAGGGACTAGCGGTCACAATGAGCAGTTCTTC

V: TRBV5-6
J: TRBJ1-5
length: 15
size: NA
D: TRBD1
CDR3: CASSLAGTGLRPQHF
DNA: TGTGCCAGCAGCTTGGCCGGGACAGGCTTGAGGCCCCAGCATTTT

V: TRBV10-3
J: TRBJ2-7
length: 11
size: NA
D: NA
CDR3: CAISDTYEQYF
DNA: TGTGCCATCAGTGACACCTACGAGCAGTACTTC

V: TRBV9
J: TRBJ1-2
length: 16
size: NA
D: TRBD1
CDR3: CASSAPGQGLNYGYTF
DNA: TGTGCCAGCAGCGCCCCGGGACAGGGCCTCAACTATGGCTACACCTTC

V: TRBV5-1
J: TRBJ1-1
length: 14
size: few
D: NA
CDR3: CASSLGGLNTEAFF
DNA: TGCGCCAGCAGCTTAGGGGGACTGAACACTGAAGCTTTCTTT

V: TRBV5-1
J: TRBJ2-1
length: 17
size: NA
D: NA
CDR3: CASVQGPAAKGVNEQFF
DNA: TGCGCCAGCGTACAGGGTCCAGCGGCCAAGGGTGTCAATGAGCAGTTCTTC

V: TRBV28
J: TRBJ1-3
length: 14
size: NA
D: TRBD1
CDR3: CASSSDRAGNTIYF
DNA: TGTGCCAGCAGTTCGGACAGGGCGGGAAACACCATATATTTT

V: TRBV10-1
J: TRBJ2-5
length: 14
size: NA
D: NA
CDR3: CASSAGNEDGTQYF
DNA: TGCGCCAGCAGTGCAGGGAACGAAGACGGGACCCAGTACTTC